Described below is a single TCR beta chain sequence and its context. Every isolated RNA sample was fully reverse transcribed, so sequencing captured expressed TCRB transcripts. TCRdb's table, derived via immunoSEQ multiplex PCR, lists solely in-frame clones and lacks some. The sample includes 35,000 to 45,000 clones, 50% to 75% seen only once; the top ten take 2% to 2.5%. These data come from a study of beta chain features in type 1 diabetes. Trimming took 1 base from V and 5 from J, leaving 6 bases between them. The CDR3 consists of 13 residues. Germline assignment: CDR1 SGHRS and CDR2 YFSETQ. The V gene is TRBV5-1, the J gene TRBJ2-2; no clear D gene. The sequenced sample consisted of Tregs from blood. The TCR sequence derives from a woman younger than 45 in good health. DNA of the CDR3: TGCGCCAGCAGCTTGACATTGACCGGGGAGCTGTTTTTT. Its protein product is CASSLTLTGELFF.